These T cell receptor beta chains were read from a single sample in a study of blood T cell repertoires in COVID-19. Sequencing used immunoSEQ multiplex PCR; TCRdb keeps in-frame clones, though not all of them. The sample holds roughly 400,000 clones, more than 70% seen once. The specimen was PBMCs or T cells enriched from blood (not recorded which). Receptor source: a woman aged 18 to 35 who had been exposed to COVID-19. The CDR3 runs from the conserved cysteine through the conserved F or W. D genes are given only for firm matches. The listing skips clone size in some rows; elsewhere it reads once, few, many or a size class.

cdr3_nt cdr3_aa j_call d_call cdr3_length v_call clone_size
TGTGCCAGCAGCTTAAGGGGGGGGCTCACCACTGAAGCTTTCTTT CASSLRGGLTTEAFF TRBJ1-1 - 15 TRBV7-9 -
TGTGCCAGCAGTGACCCCAGCGGGAGGGCCTACAATGAGCAGTTCTTC CASSDPSGRAYNEQFF TRBJ2-1 TRBD2 16 TRBV25-1 -
TGTGCCACCAGCAGATCCAGCGGGACCCTCAATGAGCAGTTCTTC CATSRSSGTLNEQFF TRBJ2-1 TRBD2 15 TRBV15 -
TGTGCCAGCAGCTCATTAATCCTTAGCGGGGACCTGGATACGCAGTATTTT CASSSLILSGDLDTQYF TRBJ2-3 TRBD2 17 TRBV6-2/TRBV6-3 -
TGTGCCAGCAGTTTACACAGGGGGGCCTACGAGCAGTACTTC CASSLHRGAYEQYF TRBJ2-7 TRBD1 14 TRBV27 -
TGTGCCAGCAGCTTGACAGGGGGCACCGGGGAGCTGTTTTTT CASSLTGGTGELFF TRBJ2-2 TRBD1 14 TRBV28 -
TGCGCCAGCAGCCAAGATAACCAGGGCATTTACTATGGCTACACCTTC CASSQDNQGIYYGYTF TRBJ1-2 - 16 TRBV4-1 -
TGTGCCAGCAGCGTGGACAACTACGAGCAGTACTTC CASSVDNYEQYF TRBJ2-7 - 12 TRBV2 few
TGTGCCAGCAGAGGACAGGGGTCCTATAATTCACCCCTCCACTTT CASRGQGSYNSPLHF TRBJ1-6 TRBD1 15 TRBV28 -
TGTGCCAGCTCACCGCTTACAGGGGCTACTAATGAAAAACTGTTTTTT CASSPLTGATNEKLFF TRBJ1-4 TRBD1 16 TRBV18 -
TGTGCCAGCAGCGTAGCTGCTGGGGCTACGAACTATGGCTACACCTTC CASSVAAGATNYGYTF TRBJ1-2 - 16 TRBV9 -
TGTGCCAGCAGCACCGGGACAAGAAATTCACCCCTCCACTTT CASSTGTRNSPLHF TRBJ1-6 - 14 TRBV7-9 -
TGTGCCAGCAGCCGGTCGGGGGACAGTATAATCGGGGCCAAAAACATTCAGTACTTC CASSRSGDSIIGAKNIQYF TRBJ2-4 - 19 TRBV11-2 -
TGTGCCAGCAGGGGACAGGGGGACACTGAAGCTTTCTTT CASRGQGDTEAFF TRBJ1-1 TRBD1 13 TRBV28 -
TGTGCCAGCTCTCAGCGCGGAAGCACAGATACGCAGTATTTT CASSQRGSTDTQYF TRBJ2-3 - 14 TRBV18 -
TGTGCCAGCAGTCTAGGGGGCGGACCCTACAATGAGCAGTTCTTC CASSLGGGPYNEQFF TRBJ2-1 TRBD1 15 TRBV7-2 once
TGCGCCAGCAGCGTTATGGCGGGATACAATGAGCAGTTCTTC CASSVMAGYNEQFF TRBJ2-1 - 14 TRBV4-1 -
TGTGCCAGCAGCCCCCCCGATCAGCGGGGGGCGACCCTACTCACTGAAGCTTTCTTT CASSPPDQRGATLLTEAFF TRBJ1-1 - 19 TRBV7-6 -
TGTGCCAGCAGCCAAGGGGCAGGGAGGACCTACGAGCAGTACTTC CASSQGAGRTYEQYF TRBJ2-7 - 15 TRBV3-1/TRBV3-2 -
TGTGCCAGCAGTCCGGGACAGGGGGGTTACGAGCAGTACTTC CASSPGQGGYEQYF TRBJ2-7 TRBD1 14 TRBV6-5 -
TGTGCCAGCAGCTTGTCGGCGGGCGGGCCCACAGATACGCAGTATTTT CASSLSAGGPTDTQYF TRBJ2-3 - 16 TRBV5-4 -
TGTGCCAGCGCCTCGAGCCTAGGATACAATGAGCAGTTCTTC CASASSLGYNEQFF TRBJ2-1 - 14 TRBV6-5 -
TGTCCCCGGGTTCCCTCCTACGAGCAGTACTTC CPRVPSYEQYF TRBJ2-7 - 11 TRBV12-3/TRBV12-4 -
TGTGCCAGCAGTGAAGCGGGGAGAAACACCGGGGAGCTGTTTTTT CASSEAGRNTGELFF TRBJ2-2 - 15 TRBV2 -
TGTGCCAGCAGGAAAACGAAAGCGGACTATGGCTACACCTTC CASRKTKADYGYTF TRBJ1-2 - 14 TRBV21-1 -
TGTGCCAGCAGCCCCAACAGGTTCAGGGAGCTGTTTTTT CASSPNRFRELFF TRBJ2-2 - 13 TRBV6-5 -
TGTGCCAGCAGTTTGAGGGCAGCCATGAACACTGAAGCTTTCTTT CASSLRAAMNTEAFF TRBJ1-1 - 15 TRBV28 few